The 14 T cell receptor beta chains below all came from one sample that was sequenced in a study of T cell changes during pregnancy in multiple sclerosis. Clones were read by immunoSEQ multiplex PCR, and TCRdb kept only the in-frame ones, dropping some. Of tens of thousands of clones in the sample, 85% to 95% were seen once. The sample was peripheral blood, taken in the third trimester of pregnancy. All receptors come from a female donor with multiple sclerosis, enrolled in a pregnancy study.

The chain couples TRBV6-1 to TRBJ1-3; TRBD1 matches 10 bases. After removal of 0 bases from V and 2 bases from J, the junction contained 1 base not matched to a gene. This CDR3 has 16 amino acids. Germline V gives CDR1 MNHNS, CDR2 SASEGT. CDR3 residues: CASSEAGTGAGNTIYF. The DNA for the CDR3 is TGTGCCAGCAGTGAAGCCGGGACAGGGGCTGGAAACACCATATATTTT.

The genes are TRBV5-1 and TRBJ2-5; TRBD2 matches 11 bases. The CDR3 extends over 16 amino acids. Germline loops: CDR1 SGHRS, CDR2 YFSETQ. With V trimmed by 1 base and J by 2 bases, 4 bases remained unmatched. The CDR3 loop is CASSLYLAGGQETQYF. The DNA for the CDR3 is TGCGCCAGCAGCTTGTACCTAGCGGGAGGTCAAGAGACCCAGTACTTC.

V usage is TRBV21-1 and J usage is TRBJ2-2; TRBD1, the table's D call, was not compared with the DNA. TRBV21-1 is labeled a pseudogene. The CDR3 covers 16 residues. CDR3 sequence reads: CASSSRTGFITGELFF. Written as DNA, the CDR3 is TGTGCCAGCAGCTCCCGGACAGGGTTTATCACCGGGGAGCTGTTTTTT.

J is TRBJ2-3 and V is TRBV5-4; 9 bases map to TRBD1. J was trimmed by 0 bases and V by 4 bases; bases with no gene match: 9. The CDR3 consists of 17 residues. Germline values: CDR1 SGHNT, CDR2 YYREEE (reference sequence). CDR3 sequence reads: CASSLGQGPLSTDTQYF. Here the CDR3 DNA reads TGTGCCAGCAGCCTGGGACAGGGACCTTTAAGCACAGATACGCAGTATTTT.

This CDR3 is CASSLSGGASGYTF. The CDR3 bases are TGTGCCAGCAGCTTGTCTGGGGGCGCGAGCGGCTACACCTTC. The genes are TRBV5-6 and TRBJ1-2; TRBD1 is a possible D gene (6 bases). Trimming removed 1 base from V and 8 bases from J, with 15 bases in between. Per the germline V gene, CDR1 is SGHDT and CDR2 is YYEEEE. CDR3 size: 14 residues.

V usage is TRBV12-2 and J usage is TRBJ2-1; TRBD2, as called in the table, went unchecked against the DNA. TRBV12-2 is termed a pseudogene. This CDR3 comprises 23 residues. The chain's CDR3 is CASRSPVIGGPGLAGSLDNEQFF. The CDR3 DNA sequence: TGTGCAAGTCGCTCACCTGTTATAGGGGGGCCGGGACTAGCGGGATCTTTGGACAATGAGCAGTTCTTC.

The chain uses TRBV19 and TRBJ2-7; 7 bases are shared with TRBD2. The CDR3 has 18 amino acids. Per the germline V gene, CDR1 is LNHDA and CDR2 is SQIVND (reference sequence). The J segment lost 3 bases and the V segment lost 1 base, leaving 15 bases of the junction unmatched. The CDR3, as DNA: TGTGCCAGTAGTATAGCCGGTCCGGGGCCCCGGGAGGACTACGAGCAGTACTTC. It codes for CASSIAGPGPREDYEQYF.

This chain joins TRBV2 and TRBJ1-1; a weak D match, TRBD1 (6 bases). This CDR3 contains 13 residues. V lost 10 bases and J lost 0, with 12 bases in between. Looked up from germline, CDR1 is SNHLY and CDR2 is FYNNEI. CDR3 DNA: TGTGCCAACAAACAGGGCTTGAACACTGAAGCTTTCTTT. This codes for CANKQGLNTEAFF.

The V and J genes are TRBV15 and TRBJ2-4; TRBD2 matches at 8 bases. CDR3 length equals 16 residues. The V gene's germline CDR1 is LNHNV and CDR2 YYDKDF (reference sequence). V dropped 0 bases and J dropped 2; count of bases not matched to a gene: 3. In DNA, the CDR3 is TGTGCCACCAGCAGAGATGCTAGCGGGTCCAAAAACATTCAGTACTTC. Translation gives CATSRDASGSKNIQYF.

This chain connects TRBV4-1 to TRBJ1-2; 11 positions match TRBD1. Losses at the gene ends were 3 bases for V and 2 bases for J; bases not matched to a gene: 5. The V gene's germline CDR1 is MGHRA and CDR2 YSYEKL. This CDR3 region has 16 residues. The CDR3 spells CASSHPGQGANYGYTF. For the CDR3, the DNA is TGCGCCAGCAGCCATCCCGGACAGGGGGCGAACTATGGCTACACCTTC.

In this sample, this clone turned up once. The V and J genes are TRBV7-9 and TRBJ2-5; D not resolved. V dropped 5 bases and J dropped 0 bases, with 10 bases sitting between them. This CDR3 contains 14 residues. Germline V CDR1 and CDR2: SEHNR, FQNEAQ (reference sequence). DNA of the CDR3: TGTGCCAGCAGCCCCACACCTTACCAAGAGACCCAGTACTTC. Its protein product is CASSPTPYQETQYF.

The chain links TRBV11-1 to TRBJ2-2, with 12 positions matching TRBD1. CDR1 SGHAT and CDR2 FQDESV come from the germline V gene (reference sequence). The CDR3 covers 17 residues. V was clipped by 5 bases and J by 5 bases; unmatched bases: 9. CDR3 residues: CASSARDRGRRTGELFF. For the CDR3, the DNA is TGTGCCAGCAGCGCCCGGGACAGGGGGCGACGGACCGGGGAGCTGTTTTTT.

The gene calls are TRBV27 and TRBJ1-3, with D maybe TRBD1 (6 bases). Deletions cut 6 bases from V and 0 bases from J, with 9 bases between. CDR1 is MNHEY, CDR2 SMNVEV, per germline (reference sequence). This CDR3 is built from 14 residues. The CDR3, as DNA: TGTGCCAGCAGCCCCAGGGGCTCTGGAAACACCATATATTTT. It yields the protein CASSPRGSGNTIYF.

V gene TRBV19 combines with J gene TRBJ1-2; TRBD1 is a possible D gene (5 bases). V gave up 6 bases and J gave up 7 bases, with 27 bases separating them. Per germline, CDR1 LNHDA and CDR2 SQIVND (reference sequence). This CDR3 is built from 17 residues. In DNA, the CDR3 is TGTGCCAGTAGGGCGACCGGGGGGAGAGTATCCTCTGGTGGCTACACCTTC. Protein product: CASRATGGRVSSGGYTF.